The source of this T cell receptor (beta chain) is a study of OX40 agonist ivuxolimab in advanced cancers. Study information: Dose-escalation patients were diagnosed with hepatocellular carcinoma, melanoma, renal cell cancer or head and neck cancer. Three patients got partial responses; one had hepatocellular carcinoma and two had cutaneous melanoma.

Trimming cost V 5 bases and J 7 bases, with 14 bases left between them. This CDR3 spans 14 amino acids. The V gene's germline CDR1 is SGHTA and CDR2 FQGTGA. This table comes from immunoSEQ multiplex PCR, and its TCRdb copy is limited to in-frame clones, with some not included. The sample comprises about 62,000 clones, just under 85% of which are singletons, and about 4% rests with the top ten. This specimen consisted of CD4+ or CD8+ T cells sorted from blood, obtained in a trial of the OX40 agonist ivuxolimab. This TCR derives from an adult with an advanced solid tumor such as melanoma, head and neck, liver or kidney cancer. This chain connects TRBV7-3 to TRBJ2-2; D possibly corresponds to TRBD2 (5 bases). The DNA for the CDR3 is TGTGCCAGCAGCCGAGGGTCAGGTCACGGGGAGCTGTTTTTT. The encoded protein is CASSRGSGHGELFF.